This entry describes one T cell receptor beta chain. The target antigen is unknown. Every donor provided approximately 9.2 milliliters of peripheral blood. These data belong to a study of blood T cells in healthy people across ages. Study-level points and caveats: The recorded TCR beta diversity per million T cells decreased in a roughly linear manner with age.

The CDR3 runs to 19 residues. The V segment lost 1 base and the J segment 6 bases; nucleotides outside the gene matches: 17. Germline lookup yields CDR1 MNHEY and CDR2 SMNVEV (reference sequence). Primers used in a second PCR of about 7 to 12 cycles were a sample-barcoded 5' primer and a J-beta primer mix. TCRdb re-derived calls from the 5' RACE reads in MiXCR, one entry per CDR3 protein. The profile shows hundreds of thousands of distinct CDR3 sequences, around three fifths of them singletons. The receptor's source is a man aged 35 to 55 in good health. J is TRBJ2-3 and V is TRBV27; 9 nucleotides line up with TRBD1. The sequenced sample consisted of blood. The CDR3 DNA follows: TGTGCCAGCAGTTTATTTACAGGGGGCAGGTATGCGGGAGTTGATACGCAGTATTTT. Amino acids: CASSLFTGGRYAGVDTQYF.